Described below is a single T cell receptor (beta chain) sequence and its context. Expressed TCRB transcripts were sequenced because the isolated RNA had all been reverse transcribed beforehand. Profiling relied on immunoSEQ multiplex PCR, and the TCRdb table lists in-frame clones only, not all of them. This table has about 59,000 clones, about 60% appearing once. The sample originates from a study of beta chain features in type 1 diabetes. CDR1 and CDR2 (germline): ENHRY, SYGVKD. The V end was cut by 5 bases, the J end by 6 bases, with 16 bases between. The CDR3 extends over 15 amino acids. The chain links TRBV10-3 to TRBJ1-4, with D possibly matching TRBD1 (5 bases). The sequenced material came from Tregs from blood. The receptor was derived from a woman under 30 in good health. The CDR3 is CAISPGGIQDEKLFF. In nucleotides, the CDR3 is TGTGCCATCAGTCCTGGGGGGATCCAGGATGAAAAACTGTTTTTT.